This T cell receptor beta chain was documented in a study of Tregs in tolerant kidney transplant recipients. Findings and caveats of the study: Few patients were studied, so findings need validation in larger groups.

Turning to this clone: Its target is unknown.

Thawed PBMCs were FACS-sorted into unstimulated CD4+CD25+CD127- regulatory T cells, CD4+CD25- non-regulatory cells, CD4 and CD8 cells. Produced via immunoSEQ multiplex PCR; TCRdb's table is partial and in-frame only. The sample has tens of thousands of clones; around nine tenths are singletons. Between the trimmed V and J ends, which lost 1 base and 6 bases, there was a span of 13 bases. Germline-derived CDR1 and CDR2 are MNHNS and SASEGT. This CDR3 has 15 residues. The clonotype comes from a human donor in good health. The J gene is TRBJ2-1, the V gene TRBV6-1; D possibly corresponds to TRBD2 (6 bases). Specimen: CD8+ T cells from blood. The chain's CDR3 is CASSEGIGGSNEQFF. For the CDR3, the DNA is TGTGCCAGCAGTGAAGGGATCGGGGGATCCAATGAGCAGTTCTTC.